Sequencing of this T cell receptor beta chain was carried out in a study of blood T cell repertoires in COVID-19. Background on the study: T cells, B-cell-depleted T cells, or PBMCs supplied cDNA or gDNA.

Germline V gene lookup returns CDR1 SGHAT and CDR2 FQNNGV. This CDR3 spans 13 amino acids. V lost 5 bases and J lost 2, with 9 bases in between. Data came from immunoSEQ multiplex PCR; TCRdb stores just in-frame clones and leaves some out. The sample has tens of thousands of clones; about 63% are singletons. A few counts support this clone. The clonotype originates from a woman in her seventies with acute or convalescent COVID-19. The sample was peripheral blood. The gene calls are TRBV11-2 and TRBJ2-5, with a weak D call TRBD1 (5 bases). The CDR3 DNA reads TGTGCCAGCAGCACAGGCGTACAAGAGACCCAGTACTTC. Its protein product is CASSTGVQETQYF. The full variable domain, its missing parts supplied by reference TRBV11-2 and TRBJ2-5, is EAGVAQSPRYKIIEKRQSVAFWCNPISGHATLYWYQQILGQGPKLLIQFQNNGVVDDSQLPKDRFSAERLKGVDSTLKIQPAKLEDSAVYLCASSTGVQETQYFGPGTRLLVL.